The next 3 T cell receptor beta chains were all read from a single sample in a study of blood T cells in healthy people across ages. Together with a sample-barcoded 5' primer, a J-beta primer mix was included in a second PCR lasting roughly 6 to 12 cycles. One entry per CDR3 protein, called by TCRdb with MiXCR from the 5' RACE reads. Seen here are about 570,000 distinct CDR3 sequences, 27% observed once, and the top ten hold approximately 17%. Sequences were obtained from blood. The receptors were gathered from a woman aged 70 to 79 in good health.

The V gene is TRBV3-1, the J gene TRBJ2-7; D not certain. Trimming took 5 bases from V and 3 from J, leaving 11 bases between them. CDR1 and CDR2 from the germline V gene are LGHDT and YNNKEL (reference sequence). The CDR3 has 13 amino acids. The CDR3 DNA sequence: TGTGCCAGCAGCGAAGGACCCTACTACGAGCAGTACTTC. Its protein product is CASSEGPYYEQYF.

V is TRBV7-3 and J is TRBJ2-2; 9 positions agree with TRBD1. After removal of 2 bases from V and 4 bases from J, the junction contained 8 bases not matched to a gene. Germline CDR1 SGHTA, CDR2 FQGTGA. This CDR3 is 17 amino acids long. Here the CDR3 reads CASSLYDRGLGTGELFF. CDR3 sequence (DNA): TGTGCCAGCAGCTTATATGACAGGGGGTTGGGCACCGGGGAGCTGTTTTTT.

This clonotype was detected a few times. This chain joins TRBV6-2 or TRBV6-3 and TRBJ1-2; 11 nucleotides align to TRBD1. This CDR3 spans 16 amino acids. After removal of 0 bases from V and 7 bases from J, the junction contained 7 bases not matched to a gene. Germline lookup yields CDR1 MNHEY and CDR2 SVGEGT. CDR3 amino acids: CASSYSRTGGNGGYTF. CDR3 coding DNA: TGTGCCAGCAGTTACTCGCGGACAGGGGGCAATGGTGGCTACACCTTC.